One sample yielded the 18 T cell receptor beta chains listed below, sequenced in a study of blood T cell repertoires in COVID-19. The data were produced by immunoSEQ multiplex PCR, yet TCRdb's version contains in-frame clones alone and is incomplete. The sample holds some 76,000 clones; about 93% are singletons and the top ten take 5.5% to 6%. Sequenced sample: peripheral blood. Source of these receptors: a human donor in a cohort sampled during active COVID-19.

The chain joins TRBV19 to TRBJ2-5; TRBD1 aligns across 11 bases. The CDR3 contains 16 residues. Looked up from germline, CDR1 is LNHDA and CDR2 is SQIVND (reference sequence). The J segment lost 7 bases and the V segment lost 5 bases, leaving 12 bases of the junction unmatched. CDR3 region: CASSLRTGGMFRTQYF. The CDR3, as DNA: TGTGCCAGTAGTCTAAGGACAGGGGGCATGTTTAGGACCCAGTACTTC.

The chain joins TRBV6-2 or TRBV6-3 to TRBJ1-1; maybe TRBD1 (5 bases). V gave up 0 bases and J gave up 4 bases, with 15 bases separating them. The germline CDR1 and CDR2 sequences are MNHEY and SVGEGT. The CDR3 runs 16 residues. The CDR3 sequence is CASSYSKQGWATEAFF. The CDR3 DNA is TGTGCCAGCAGTTACTCGAAGCAGGGTTGGGCCACTGAAGCTTTCTTT.

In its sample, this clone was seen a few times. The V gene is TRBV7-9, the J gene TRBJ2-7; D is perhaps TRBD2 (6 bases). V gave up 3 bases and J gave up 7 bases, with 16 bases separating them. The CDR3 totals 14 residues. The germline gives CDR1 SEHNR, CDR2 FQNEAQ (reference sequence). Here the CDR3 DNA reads TGTGCCAGCAGCTTTACTAGCTCCATTGAGGAGCAGTACTTC. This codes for CASSFTSSIEEQYF.

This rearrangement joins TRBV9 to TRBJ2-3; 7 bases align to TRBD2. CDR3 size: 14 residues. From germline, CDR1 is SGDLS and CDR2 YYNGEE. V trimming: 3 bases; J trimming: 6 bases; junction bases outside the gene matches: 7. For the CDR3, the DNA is TGTGCCAGCAGCGACCGGGGGGAGGGGGATACGCAGTATTTT. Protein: CASSDRGEGDTQYF.

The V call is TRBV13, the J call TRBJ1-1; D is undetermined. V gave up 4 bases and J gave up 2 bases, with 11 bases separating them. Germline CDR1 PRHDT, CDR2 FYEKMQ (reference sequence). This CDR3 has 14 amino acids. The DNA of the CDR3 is TGTGCCAGCAGCTATCGGGTTTTTAACACTGAAGCTTTCTTT. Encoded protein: CASSYRVFNTEAFF.

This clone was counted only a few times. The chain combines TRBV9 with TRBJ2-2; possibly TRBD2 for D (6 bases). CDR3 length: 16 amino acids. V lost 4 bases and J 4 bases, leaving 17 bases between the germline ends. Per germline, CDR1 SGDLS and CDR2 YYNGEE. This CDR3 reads CASSPLAPGVTGELFF. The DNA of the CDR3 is TGTGCCAGCAGCCCCCTAGCACCGGGGGTCACCGGGGAGCTGTTTTTT.

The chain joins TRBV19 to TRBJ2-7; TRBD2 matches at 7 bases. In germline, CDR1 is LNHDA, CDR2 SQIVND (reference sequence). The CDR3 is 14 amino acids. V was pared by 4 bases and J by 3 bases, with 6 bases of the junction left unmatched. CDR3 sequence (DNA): TGTGCCAGTAGTAGAGGGGAGGGCTACTACGAGCAGTACTTC. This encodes CASSRGEGYYEQYF.

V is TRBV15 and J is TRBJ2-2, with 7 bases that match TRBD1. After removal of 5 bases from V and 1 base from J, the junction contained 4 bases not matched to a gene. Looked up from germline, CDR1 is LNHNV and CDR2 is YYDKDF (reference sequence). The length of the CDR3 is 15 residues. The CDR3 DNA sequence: TGTGCCACCAGCCCACGGACAGGGAACACCGGGGAGCTGTTTTTT. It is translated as CATSPRTGNTGELFF.

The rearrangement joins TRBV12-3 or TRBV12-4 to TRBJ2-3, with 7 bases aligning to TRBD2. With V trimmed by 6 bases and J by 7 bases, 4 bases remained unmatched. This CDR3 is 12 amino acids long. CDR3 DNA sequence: TGTGCCAGCAGGGCTAGCGGTTATACGCAGTATTTT. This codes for CASRASGYTQYF.

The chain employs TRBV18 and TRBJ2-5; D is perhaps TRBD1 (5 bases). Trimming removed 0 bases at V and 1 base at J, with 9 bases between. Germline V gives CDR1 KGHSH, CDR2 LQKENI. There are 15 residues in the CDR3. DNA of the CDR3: TGTGCCAGCTCACCACCTAGGGGAATCCAAGAGACCCAGTACTTC. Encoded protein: CASSPPRGIQETQYF.

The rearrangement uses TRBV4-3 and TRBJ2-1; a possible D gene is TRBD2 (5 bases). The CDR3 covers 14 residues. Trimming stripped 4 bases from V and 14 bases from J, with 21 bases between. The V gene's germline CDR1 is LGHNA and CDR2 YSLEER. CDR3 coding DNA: TGCGCCAGCAGCCCACCCTTTGCGGCGGGCGGCAAGTTCTTC. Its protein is CASSPPFAAGGKFF.

CDR3 DNA sequence: TGTGCCAGCAGCTTAGCGGGGGGGTTGGATACGCAGTATTTT. This encodes CASSLAGGLDTQYF. J is TRBJ2-3 and V is TRBV7-2, with TRBD2 matching over 7 bases. The length of the CDR3 is 14 residues. CDR1 SGHTA and CDR2 FQGNSA come from the germline V gene. V shed 0 bases, J shed 6 bases, and the junction held 3 bases outside the gene matches.

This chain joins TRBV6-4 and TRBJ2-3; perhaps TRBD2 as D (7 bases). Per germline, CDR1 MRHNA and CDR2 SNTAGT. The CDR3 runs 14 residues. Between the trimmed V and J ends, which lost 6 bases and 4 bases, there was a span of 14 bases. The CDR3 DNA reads TGTGCCAGCAGCGCGCGGGGGCCCGCAGATACGCAGTATTTT. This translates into CASSARGPADTQYF.

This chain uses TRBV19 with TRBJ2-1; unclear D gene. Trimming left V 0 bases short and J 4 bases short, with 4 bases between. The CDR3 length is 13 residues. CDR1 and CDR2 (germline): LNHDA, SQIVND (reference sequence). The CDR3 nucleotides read TGTGCCAGTAGTATAGATCTGTACAATGAGCAGTTCTTC. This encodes CASSIDLYNEQFF.

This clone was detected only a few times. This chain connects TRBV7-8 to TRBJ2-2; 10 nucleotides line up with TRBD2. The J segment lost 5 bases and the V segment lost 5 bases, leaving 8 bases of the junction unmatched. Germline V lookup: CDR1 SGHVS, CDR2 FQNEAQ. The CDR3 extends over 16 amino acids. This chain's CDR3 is CASSPRERGGTGELFF. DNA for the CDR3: TGTGCCAGCAGCCCACGAGAGCGGGGGGGGACCGGGGAGCTGTTTTTT.

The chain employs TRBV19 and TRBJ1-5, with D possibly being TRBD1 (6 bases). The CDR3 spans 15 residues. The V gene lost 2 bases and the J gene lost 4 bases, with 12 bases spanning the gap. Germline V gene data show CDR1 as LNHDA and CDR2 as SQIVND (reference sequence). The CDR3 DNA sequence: TGTGCCAGTAGTATAACAGGGTTGTCTAATCAGCCCCAGCATTTT. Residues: CASSITGLSNQPQHF.

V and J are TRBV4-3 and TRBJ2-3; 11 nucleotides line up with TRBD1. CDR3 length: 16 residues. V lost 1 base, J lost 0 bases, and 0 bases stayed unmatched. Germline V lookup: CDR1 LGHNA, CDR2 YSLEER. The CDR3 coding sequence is TGCGCCAGCAGCCAAGGGGACAGGGGGAGCACAGATACGCAGTATTTT. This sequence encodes CASSQGDRGSTDTQYF.

In DNA, the CDR3 is TGCGCCGTCCGACAGTCTAGCACAGATACGCAGTATTTT. Its translation: CAVRQSSTDTQYF. V gene TRBV5-1 combines with J gene TRBJ2-3; possible D gene TRBD1, 5 bases. V was cut by 10 bases and J by 0 bases, with 12 bases left in between. The germline gives CDR1 SGHRS, CDR2 YFSETQ. There are 13 residues in the CDR3. Looking up the rest from reference TRBV5-1 and TRBJ2-3 gives the full variable domain: KAGVTQTPRYLIKTRGQQVTLSCSPISGHRSVSWYQQTPGQGLQFLFEYFSETQRNKGNFPGRFSGRQFSNSRSEMNVSTLELGDSALYLCAVRQSSTDTQYFGPGTRLTVL.